What follows are 15 T cell receptor beta chains derived from one specimen sequenced in a study of identical twins. TCRdb reprocessed the 5' RACE reads via MiXCR and lists one record per CDR3 protein. Of a few hundred thousand distinct CDR3 sequences detected, more than 9.5% appear once; the ten largest clones hold 4% to 5%. This sample also appeared in a second study, on yellow fever vaccine responses in identical twins.

The sample consisted of memory (CD45RO+) T cells sorted from blood. These receptors were obtained from a woman aged 18-29 years in good health.

This clonotype was seen a handful of times. The chain carries TRBV7-2 and TRBJ2-7; D is possibly TRBD1 or TRBD2 (5 bases each). The CDR3 spans 15 residues. Trimming took 2 bases from V and 2 from J, leaving 13 bases between them. Germline V gene lookup returns CDR1 SGHTA and CDR2 FQGNSA. The CDR3 DNA sequence: TGTGCCAGCAGCTTATTCCCGGGGCCCCCCTACGAGCAGTACTTC. Translation: CASSLFPGPPYEQYF.

This clonotype was detected ten times or more. For the CDR3, the DNA is TGTGCCAGCAGCTCAAACAAGGGGATTACCTACGAGCAGTACTTC. Protein: CASSSNKGITYEQYF. This chain links TRBV11-1 with TRBJ2-7; weak D call: TRBD1 (5 bases). There are 15 residues in the CDR3. The ends were cut back, 4 bases at V and 2 bases at J, with 15 bases in the middle. In germline, CDR1 is SGHAT, CDR2 FQDESV (reference sequence).

The V call is TRBV7-2, the J call TRBJ2-7, with D possibly TRBD2 on 6 matching bases. V gave up 5 bases and J gave up 5 bases, with 19 bases separating them. The germline CDR1 and CDR2 sequences are SGHTA and FQGNSA. This CDR3 has 15 amino acids. The CDR3 spells CASSPVPGSANEQYF. The CDR3 region has the DNA TGTGCCAGCAGCCCAGTCCCCGGGAGCGCCAACGAGCAGTACTTC.

This clonotype was detected ten times or more. This chain joins TRBV5-1 and TRBJ2-3; D may be TRBD1 (5 bases). There are 13 residues in the CDR3. Germline V gene data show CDR1 as SGHRS and CDR2 as YFSETQ. The germline V and J ends were trimmed by 5 bases and 8 bases, with 15 bases remaining between them. The CDR3: CASSVQGLGTQYF. In nucleotides, the CDR3 is TGCGCCAGCAGTGTCCAGGGATTAGGTACGCAGTATTTT.

The sample holds a few counts of this clonotype. This chain joins TRBV28 and TRBJ2-1; 7 nucleotides agree with TRBD1. CDR3 length: 13 residues. Per germline, CDR1 MDHEN and CDR2 SYDVKM. Germline trimming cut 8 bases from V and 6 bases from J; bases unmatched to any gene: 7. CDR3 sequence reads: CASLDRNSNEQFF. The CDR3 bases are TGTGCCAGCCTGGACAGGAATAGCAATGAGCAGTTCTTC.

This clonotype was seen more than once but under ten times. V is TRBV5-1 and J is TRBJ2-5, with D possibly being TRBD2 (5 bases). From germline, CDR1 is SGHRS and CDR2 YFSETQ. The V and J ends lost 0 bases and 1 base respectively, with 7 bases between them. The CDR3 runs to 14 residues. CDR3 residues: CASSLEAGQETQYF. CDR3 coding DNA: TGCGCCAGCAGCTTGGAGGCGGGCCAAGAGACCCAGTACTTC.

J is TRBJ2-3 and V is TRBV27; D gene ambiguous. With 4 bases removed from V and 7 bases from J, the gap between germline ends came to 9 bases. This CDR3 spans 12 amino acids. Germline CDR1 and CDR2: MNHEY and SMNVEV (reference sequence). CDR3 region: CASSSSRNTQYF. The CDR3 coding sequence is TGTGCCAGCAGTTCGTCCAGGAATACGCAGTATTTT.

This clonotype was recorded many times. This chain joins TRBV4-3 and TRBJ1-1; D is possibly TRBD1 (5 bases). V was pared by 0 bases and J by 5 bases, with 16 bases between. Germline-derived CDR1 and CDR2 are LGHNA and YSLEER. The CDR3 is 16 residues long. This CDR3 reads CASSQDAQGKKTEAFF. CDR3 coding DNA: TGCGCCAGCAGCCAAGATGCCCAGGGTAAGAAGACTGAAGCTTTCTTT.

The rearrangement uses TRBV4-2 and TRBJ1-1; weak D call: TRBD1 (6 bases). The ends were cut back, 6 bases at V and 1 base at J, with 12 bases in the middle. Germline V lookup: CDR1 LGHNA, CDR2 YNFKEQ. The CDR3 has 14 amino acids. CDR3 coding DNA: TGTGCCAGCAGGGGGGCCGAGGGGAACACTGAAGCTTTCTTT. It is translated as CASRGAEGNTEAFF.

CDR3 in amino acids: CATSRGGDGNTIYF. The CDR3 DNA is TGTGCCACCAGCAGAGGTGGGGATGGAAACACCATATATTTT. V usage is TRBV15 and J usage is TRBJ1-3; D is uncertain. The CDR3 loop spans 14 amino acids. Trimming took 1 base from V and 3 from J, leaving 7 bases between them. Germline CDR1 and CDR2: LNHNV and YYDKDF (reference sequence).

This chain links TRBV3-1 with TRBJ2-7, with 8 bases identical to TRBD1. The CDR3 spans 13 residues. CDR1 and CDR2 from the germline V gene are LGHDT and YNNKEL (reference sequence). With V trimmed by 5 bases and J by 3 bases, 3 bases remained unmatched. In DNA, the CDR3 is TGTGCCAGCAGCTATGGGACAGGCTACGAGCAGTACTTC. Translating gives CASSYGTGYEQYF.

Only a few counts were recorded for this clonotype. V is TRBV5-6 and J is TRBJ2-7, with D possibly being TRBD2 (5 bases). V was cut by 4 bases and J by 2 bases, with 19 bases left in between. Germline values: CDR1 SGHDT, CDR2 YYEEEE. The CDR3 loop spans 16 amino acids. The CDR3 nucleotides read TGTGCCAGCAGCCTGTGGGTGGGCGGGTACACCTACGAGCAGTACTTC. Translation gives CASSLWVGGYTYEQYF.

This clonotype was seen many times. V usage is TRBV12-3 or TRBV12-4 and J usage is TRBJ2-7, with D tentatively TRBD2 (5 bases). This CDR3 is built from 14 residues. V was trimmed by 6 bases and J by 9 bases, leaving 21 bases between them. As DNA, the CDR3 is TGTGCCAGCAGCAGTCGGGGAACCTACGAGTCGCAGTACTTC. Protein product: CASSSRGTYESQYF.

The chain employs TRBV20-1 and TRBJ1-3, with a tentative D call TRBD1 (6 bases). The CDR3 has 15 amino acids. From germline, CDR1 is DFQATT and CDR2 SNEGSKA (reference sequence). V was pared by 3 bases and J by 3 bases, with 15 bases between. In nucleotides, the CDR3 is TGCAGTGCTAGTGCAGGGGTTAGTAATGGAAACACCATATATTTT. Translating it yields CSASAGVSNGNTIYF.

This clonotype was counted many times. This chain joins TRBV7-6 and TRBJ2-7; D is unresolved. V was pared by 1 base and J by 3 bases, with 7 bases between. Germline-derived CDR1 and CDR2 are SGHVS and FNYEAQ. This CDR3 has 13 residues. This CDR3 is CASSLDTHYEQYF. The CDR3 coding sequence is TGTGCCAGCAGCTTAGACACGCACTACGAGCAGTACTTC. The full variable domain, with the rest looked up from reference TRBV7-6 and TRBJ2-7, is GAGVSQSPRYKVTKRGQDVALRCDPISGHVSLYWYRQALGQGPEFLTYFNYEAQQDKSGLPNDRFSAERPEGSISTLTIQRTEQRDSAMYRCASSLDTHYEQYFGPGTRLTVT.